Listed below are T cell receptor beta chains from one sample, sequenced in a study of T cells in Graves' hyperthyroidism and ophthalmopathy. TCRdb independently ran MiXCR on the multiplex PCR reads; one entry per CDR3 protein. The sample records around 600,000 distinct CDR3 sequences, about a sixth being singletons. Sequenced: blood. The receptors stem from a woman aged 30 to 39 with Graves' hyperthyroidism. CDR3s include the opening cysteine and the closing phenylalanine or tryptophan. Fields, in order: D gene, V gene, J gene, clone size, CDR3 length, CDR3 DNA, CDR3 protein. The D gene is left open where the match is weak. Part of the rows lack a size; the others show once, few, many or a class for expanded clones.

d_gene: TRBD2; v_gene: TRBV9; j_gene: TRBJ2-3; abundance: few; len: 16; CDR3nt: TGTGCCAGCAGCGTCCTAGCGGCTCAACGCACAGATACGCAGTATTTT; CDR3aa: CASSVLAAQRTDTQYF
d_gene: .; v_gene: TRBV10-2; j_gene: TRBJ2-5; abundance: many; len: 13; CDR3nt: TGCGCCAGCAGCCAAGGCGACAGGCTGACCCAGTACTTC; CDR3aa: CASSQGDRLTQYF
d_gene: TRBD1; v_gene: TRBV12-3/TRBV12-4; j_gene: TRBJ1-6; abundance: many; len: 15; CDR3nt: TGTGCCAGCAATGCTGCGGGACAGGGGAATTCACCCCTCCACTTT; CDR3aa: CASNAAGQGNSPLHF
d_gene: TRBD1; v_gene: TRBV6-2/TRBV6-3; j_gene: TRBJ2-7; abundance: .; len: 15; CDR3nt: TGTGCCAGCAGTACCCGGACAGGGTGGAATTACGAGCAGTACTTC; CDR3aa: CASSTRTGWNYEQYF
d_gene: .; v_gene: TRBV24-1; j_gene: TRBJ1-2; abundance: .; len: 13; CDR3nt: TGTGCCACCAGTGAAACAGGCAACTATGGCTACACCTTC; CDR3aa: CATSETGNYGYTF
d_gene: TRBD2; v_gene: TRBV5-4; j_gene: TRBJ2-2; abundance: .; len: 17; CDR3nt: TGTGCCAGCAGCCCTCGTAGCGGGGGGCCTCGCACCGGGGAGCTGTTTTTT; CDR3aa: CASSPRSGGPRTGELFF
d_gene: .; v_gene: TRBV28; j_gene: TRBJ1-5; abundance: many; len: 14; CDR3nt: TGTGCCAGCAGCCGGTCTTTGGGCAATCAGCCCCAGCATTTT; CDR3aa: CASSRSLGNQPQHF
d_gene: TRBD2; v_gene: TRBV11-1; j_gene: TRBJ2-3; abundance: few; len: 17; CDR3nt: TGTGCCAGCAGTTCCGGGACTAGCGGGCTTAGCACAGATACGCAGTATTTT; CDR3aa: CASSSGTSGLSTDTQYF
d_gene: TRBD1; v_gene: TRBV20-1; j_gene: TRBJ2-2; abundance: few; len: 17; CDR3nt: TGCAGTGCTAGTACCTCGCACAGGGGCGCCCAATTCGGGGAGCTGTTTTTT; CDR3aa: CSASTSHRGAQFGELFF
d_gene: .; v_gene: TRBV6-4; j_gene: TRBJ2-3; abundance: .; len: 13; CDR3nt: TGTGCCAGCAGTGACTCTGGACAAAATACGCAGTATTTT; CDR3aa: CASSDSGQNTQYF
d_gene: .; v_gene: TRBV28; j_gene: TRBJ1-5; abundance: .; len: 12; CDR3nt: TGTGCCAGCAGTTGGCAGGATCAGCCCCAGCATTTT; CDR3aa: CASSWQDQPQHF
d_gene: .; v_gene: TRBV20-1; j_gene: TRBJ2-7; abundance: many; len: 15; CDR3nt: TGCAGTGCTAGAGAGTGGACCCCCCGGGCCTACGAGCAGTACTTC; CDR3aa: CSAREWTPRAYEQYF
d_gene: .; v_gene: TRBV7-2; j_gene: TRBJ2-5; abundance: few; len: 12; CDR3nt: TGTGCCAGCAGCTTAATGTTAGAGACCCAGTACTTC; CDR3aa: CASSLMLETQYF
d_gene: .; v_gene: TRBV7-9; j_gene: TRBJ2-5; abundance: many; len: 15; CDR3nt: TGTGCCAGCAGCTCCGACCGGGGTAGGGGGGAGACCCAGTACTTC; CDR3aa: CASSSDRGRGETQYF
d_gene: .; v_gene: TRBV2; j_gene: TRBJ2-3; abundance: many; len: 10; CDR3nt: TGTGCCAGCGCCACAGATACGCAGTATTTT; CDR3aa: CASATDTQYF
d_gene: TRBD1; v_gene: TRBV28; j_gene: TRBJ1-4; abundance: many; len: 13; CDR3nt: TGTGCCAGCCAGCCGGGACAGGGAGAAAAACTGTTTTTT; CDR3aa: CASQPGQGEKLFF
d_gene: .; v_gene: TRBV6-5; j_gene: TRBJ1-1; abundance: many; len: 19; CDR3nt: TGTGCCAGCAGTTCCTTCCGGGATACTAACAGCTTTATTGATTTTGAAGCTTTCTTT; CDR3aa: CASSSFRDTNSFIDFEAFF
d_gene: TRBD2; v_gene: TRBV27; j_gene: TRBJ2-7; abundance: .; len: 15; CDR3nt: TGTGCGTCGCGAGGGGGAACTAGCGGGAGGCATGAGCAGTACTTC; CDR3aa: CASRGGTSGRHEQYF
d_gene: TRBD1; v_gene: TRBV10-2; j_gene: TRBJ1-5; abundance: .; len: 14; CDR3nt: TGCGCCAGCAGGGAACAGGGGGCGTATCAGCCCCAGCATTTT; CDR3aa: CASREQGAYQPQHF
d_gene: TRBD2; v_gene: TRBV4-3; j_gene: TRBJ2-2; abundance: .; len: 18; CDR3nt: TGCGCCAGCAGCCAGCACTTAGCGGGAGGACCAAACACCGGGGAGCTGTTTTTT; CDR3aa: CASSQHLAGGPNTGELFF
d_gene: TRBD1; v_gene: TRBV4-2; j_gene: TRBJ1-4; abundance: .; len: 16; CDR3nt: TGTGCCAGCAGCCAAGACCCGACAGGGGGTGGTGAAAAACTGTTTTTT; CDR3aa: CASSQDPTGGGEKLFF
d_gene: .; v_gene: TRBV6-1; j_gene: TRBJ1-5; abundance: .; len: 13; CDR3nt: TGTGCCAGCAGAGGACGGTACAATCAGCCCCAGCATTTT; CDR3aa: CASRGRYNQPQHF
d_gene: .; v_gene: TRBV6-1; j_gene: TRBJ1-5; abundance: few; len: 13; CDR3nt: TGTGCCAGCAGTACGACGGGTGCGGGGGGCGAGTATTTT; CDR3aa: CASSTTGAGGEYF
d_gene: TRBD1; v_gene: TRBV19; j_gene: TRBJ1-5; abundance: .; len: 16; CDR3nt: TGTGCCAGTAGTATCGGGACAGGGGTGATGCTGCAGCCCCAGCATTTT; CDR3aa: CASSIGTGVMLQPQHF
d_gene: TRBD2; v_gene: TRBV27; j_gene: TRBJ2-7; abundance: many; len: 15; CDR3nt: TGTGCCAGCAGCTCTAGCGGGACTAGTAACTACGAGCAGTACTTC; CDR3aa: CASSSSGTSNYEQYF
d_gene: TRBD1; v_gene: TRBV6-1; j_gene: TRBJ1-1; abundance: many; len: 11; CDR3nt: TGTGCCAGCAACCGACAGGGCGAAGCTTTCTTT; CDR3aa: CASNRQGEAFF
d_gene: TRBD1; v_gene: TRBV4-2; j_gene: TRBJ1-1; abundance: many; len: 19; CDR3nt: TGTGCCAGCAGCCAAGATCCCACAGGGGATGGGTTTACAGACACTGAAGCTTTCTTT; CDR3aa: CASSQDPTGDGFTDTEAFF
d_gene: .; v_gene: TRBV6-1; j_gene: TRBJ2-1; abundance: many; len: 15; CDR3nt: TGTGCCAGCAGTGAAGTCCCTGGACAGTTCCCAGAGCAGTTCTTC; CDR3aa: CASSEVPGQFPEQFF
d_gene: .; v_gene: TRBV7-9; j_gene: TRBJ2-7; abundance: many; len: 13; CDR3nt: TGTGCCAGCAGCTTGACCGACACCTACGAGCAGTACTTC; CDR3aa: CASSLTDTYEQYF
d_gene: .; v_gene: TRBV20-1; j_gene: TRBJ2-7; abundance: many; len: 15; CDR3nt: TGCAGTGCTAGAGGGGGCAAGGTTAGCTCCTACGAGCAGTACTTC; CDR3aa: CSARGGKVSSYEQYF
d_gene: .; v_gene: TRBV27; j_gene: TRBJ1-5; abundance: many; len: 14; CDR3nt: TGTGCCAGCAGTTTAAGGGACAACTATCAGCCCCAGCATTTT; CDR3aa: CASSLRDNYQPQHF
d_gene: TRBD1; v_gene: TRBV27; j_gene: TRBJ2-1; abundance: .; len: 16; CDR3nt: TGTGCCAGCAGTCGCCCCGGACAGGGCCTCTACAATGAGCAGTTCTTC; CDR3aa: CASSRPGQGLYNEQFF
d_gene: .; v_gene: TRBV30; j_gene: TRBJ2-7; abundance: many; len: 15; CDR3nt: TGTGCCTGGAGGCCCACTAGGGAACTCTCCTACGAGCAGTACTTC; CDR3aa: CAWRPTRELSYEQYF
d_gene: .; v_gene: TRBV7-8; j_gene: TRBJ1-2; abundance: many; len: 15; CDR3nt: TGTGCCAGCAGCCAAGTCGTCGGGGAGTTATATGGCTACACCTTC; CDR3aa: CASSQVVGELYGYTF
d_gene: .; v_gene: TRBV9; j_gene: TRBJ1-4; abundance: .; len: 15; CDR3nt: TGTGCCAGCAGCCTCTCAGCAGGGGTTGGGGAAAAACTGTTTTTT; CDR3aa: CASSLSAGVGEKLFF
d_gene: TRBD2; v_gene: TRBV3-1; j_gene: TRBJ2-5; abundance: few; len: 15; CDR3nt: TGTGCCAGCAGCCAAGTGGGAGGGCCTGGAGAGACCCAGTACTTC; CDR3aa: CASSQVGGPGETQYF
d_gene: .; v_gene: TRBV18; j_gene: TRBJ1-6; abundance: many; len: 13; CDR3nt: TGTGCCAGCTCACGGGACGGCAATTCACCCCTCCACTTT; CDR3aa: CASSRDGNSPLHF
d_gene: .; v_gene: TRBV6-1; j_gene: TRBJ1-6; abundance: few; len: 13; CDR3nt: TGTGCCAGCAGCTCCACGGCCAATTCACCCCTCCACTTT; CDR3aa: CASSSTANSPLHF
d_gene: TRBD1; v_gene: TRBV20-1; j_gene: TRBJ2-1; abundance: few; len: 17; CDR3nt: TGCAGTGCTAGGGACAGGGGGCGACTCCCCCAGCCGCGGGAGCAGTTCTTC; CDR3aa: CSARDRGRLPQPREQFF
d_gene: .; v_gene: TRBV7-9; j_gene: TRBJ2-7; abundance: few; len: 14; CDR3nt: TGTGCCAGCAGCTGGGCAGGGCAACGCTACGAGCAGTACTTC; CDR3aa: CASSWAGQRYEQYF
d_gene: TRBD2; v_gene: TRBV6-1; j_gene: TRBJ2-3; abundance: .; len: 15; CDR3nt: TGTGCCAGCAGACTTAGCGGGAGTCTAATAGATACGCAGTATTTT; CDR3aa: CASRLSGSLIDTQYF
d_gene: .; v_gene: TRBV6-2/TRBV6-3; j_gene: TRBJ1-5; abundance: many; len: 14; CDR3nt: TGTGCCAGCAGCCGGACAGCAAGCAATCAGCCCCAGCATTTT; CDR3aa: CASSRTASNQPQHF
d_gene: TRBD1; v_gene: TRBV5-1; j_gene: TRBJ2-2; abundance: few; len: 16; CDR3nt: TGCGCCAGCGAGACGGTACCGGGACAGAGGACCGGGGAGCTGTTTTTT; CDR3aa: CASETVPGQRTGELFF
d_gene: .; v_gene: TRBV7-9; j_gene: TRBJ2-5; abundance: many; len: 15; CDR3nt: TGTGCCAGCAGCAACCCCGGGTGGGTTGAAGAGACCCAGTACTTC; CDR3aa: CASSNPGWVEETQYF
d_gene: .; v_gene: TRBV12-3/TRBV12-4; j_gene: TRBJ2-1; abundance: many; len: 16; CDR3nt: TGTGCCAGCAGACTCGGGGGAGTTGGGTCCTACAATGAGCAGTTCTTC; CDR3aa: CASRLGGVGSYNEQFF
d_gene: .; v_gene: TRBV6-5; j_gene: TRBJ2-2; abundance: once; len: 18; CDR3nt: TGTGCCAGCAGTTACTCGATTGGAGCTACCGTGGGCACCGGGGAGCTGTTTTTT; CDR3aa: CASSYSIGATVGTGELFF
d_gene: .; v_gene: TRBV4-1; j_gene: TRBJ1-1; abundance: .; len: 16; CDR3nt: TGCGCCAGCAGCCCTAGAAAAGCAGAGAGCAACACTGAAGCTTTCTTT; CDR3aa: CASSPRKAESNTEAFF
d_gene: TRBD1; v_gene: TRBV27; j_gene: TRBJ1-5; abundance: few; len: 15; CDR3nt: TGTGCCAGCAGTCCGGGGACAGGGGGTAAACAGCCCCAGCATTTT; CDR3aa: CASSPGTGGKQPQHF
d_gene: TRBD1; v_gene: TRBV10-3; j_gene: TRBJ2-3; abundance: many; len: 14; CDR3nt: TGTGCCATCAGCGGGACAGGGGATACAGATACGCAGTATTTT; CDR3aa: CAISGTGDTDTQYF
d_gene: .; v_gene: TRBV7-6; j_gene: TRBJ2-7; abundance: many; len: 13; CDR3nt: TGTGCCAGCAGCTTCGGGAGAGGATCCGAGCAGTACTTC; CDR3aa: CASSFGRGSEQYF
d_gene: .; v_gene: TRBV28; j_gene: TRBJ1-5; abundance: many; len: 18; CDR3nt: TGTGCCAGCAGTCCGACGGGACCGTCGACGTATAGCAATCAGCCCCAGCATTTT; CDR3aa: CASSPTGPSTYSNQPQHF
d_gene: .; v_gene: TRBV6-2/TRBV6-3; j_gene: TRBJ1-1; abundance: .; len: 13; CDR3nt: TGTGCCAGCAGTTATCTAACGAACACTGAAGCTTTCTTT; CDR3aa: CASSYLTNTEAFF
d_gene: TRBD1; v_gene: TRBV27; j_gene: TRBJ1-3; abundance: .; len: 14; CDR3nt: TGTGCCAGCATTCCGCGACAGGGCGGAAACACCATATATTTT; CDR3aa: CASIPRQGGNTIYF
d_gene: .; v_gene: TRBV7-2; j_gene: TRBJ1-2; abundance: few; len: 13; CDR3nt: TGTGCCAGCAGCTCCAGGGAAAACTATGGCTACACCTTC; CDR3aa: CASSSRENYGYTF
d_gene: TRBD2; v_gene: TRBV12-3/TRBV12-4; j_gene: TRBJ2-7; abundance: many; len: 16; CDR3nt: TGTGCCAGCAGCCGTCCGGGACTAGCGGGAGTGGGTGAGCAGTACTTC; CDR3aa: CASSRPGLAGVGEQYF